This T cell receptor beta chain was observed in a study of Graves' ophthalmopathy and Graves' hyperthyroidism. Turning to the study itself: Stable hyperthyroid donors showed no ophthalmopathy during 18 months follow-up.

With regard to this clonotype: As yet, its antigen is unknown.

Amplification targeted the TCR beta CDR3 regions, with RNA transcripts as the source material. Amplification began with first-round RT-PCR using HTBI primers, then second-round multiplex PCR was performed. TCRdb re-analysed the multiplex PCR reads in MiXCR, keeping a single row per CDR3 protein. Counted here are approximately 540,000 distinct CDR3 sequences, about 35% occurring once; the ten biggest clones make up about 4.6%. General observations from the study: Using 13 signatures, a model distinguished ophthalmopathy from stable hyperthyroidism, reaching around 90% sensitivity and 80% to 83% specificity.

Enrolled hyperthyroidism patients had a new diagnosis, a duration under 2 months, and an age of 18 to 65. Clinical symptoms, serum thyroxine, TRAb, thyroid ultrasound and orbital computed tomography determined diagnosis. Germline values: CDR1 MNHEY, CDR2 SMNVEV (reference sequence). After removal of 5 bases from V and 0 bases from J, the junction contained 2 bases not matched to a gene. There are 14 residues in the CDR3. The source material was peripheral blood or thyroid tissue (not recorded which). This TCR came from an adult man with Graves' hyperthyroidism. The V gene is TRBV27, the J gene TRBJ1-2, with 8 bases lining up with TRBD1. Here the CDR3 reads CASSQQGANYGYTF. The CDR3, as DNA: TGTGCCAGCAGTCAACAGGGGGCTAACTATGGCTACACCTTC.